The present T cell receptor (beta chain) was sequenced within a study of response to subunit inactivated influenza vaccine. Study-wide results and caveats: Authors suggested few new T cells are recruited by each seasonal influenza vaccination.

This CDR3 is built from 12 residues. V lost 6 bases and J lost 4, with 12 bases in between. Germline CDR1 reads DFQATT; CDR2 reads SNEGSKA (reference sequence). Concerning this clonotype: Its antigen is currently unknown.

TCRdb used MiXCR to reprocess the RT-PCR reads, holding one entry per CDR3 protein. The data contain about 830,000 distinct CDR3 sequences, 18% of them singletons. The chain recombines TRBV20-1 with TRBJ1-2; D is uncertain. The sequences come from PBMCs from blood, collected less than 6 days after vaccination. The TCR comes from a man aged 50-60 years who received an inactivated influenza vaccine. CDR3 nucleotide sequence: TGCAGTGCCAGGAGCGGGGTCTATGGCTACACCTTC. Protein product: CSARSGVYGYTF.